This T cell receptor (beta chain) stems from a study of T cell responses to AZD1222 COVID-19 vaccine. The sample holds a few counts of this clone. Its antigen is not identified. Germline CDR1 and CDR2: SEHNR and FQNEAQ (reference sequence). V trimming: 1 base; J trimming: 7 bases; junction bases outside the gene matches: 3. The CDR3 totals 14 residues. Pooling of second doses given at about 4 or about 12 weeks was done. Assay used: immunoSEQ multiplex PCR; TCRdb lists only in-frame clones, some missing. This sample yields about 140,000 clones, of which around 90% are seen a single time; approximately 5.9% belongs to the top ten. Study-level points and caveats: Spike-specific TCR breadth and depth grew following two AZD1222 doses. Donors were largely white British and mainly female; clonal diversity was possibly underestimated. Unmutated variant regions are reportedly the target of nearly half of TCRs that are spike-specific.

The material was peripheral blood, obtained 28 days after the second AZD1222 dose. This receptor was identified in an adult who received the AZD1222 COVID-19 vaccine. The chain carries TRBV7-9 and TRBJ1-4; 7 nucleotides agree with TRBD1. The CDR3 nucleotides are TGTGCCAGCAGCTTAGGGGCAGGGGGTGAAAAACTGTTTTTT. This sequence encodes CASSLGAGGEKLFF.